Detailed here is one T cell receptor (beta chain). There is no known antigen for this receptor. At one end, the junction sequence differs from germline, possibly due to a read error. In the germline V gene (reference sequence), CDR1 corresponds to SSHAT and CDR2 to FNYEAQ. Counted from cysteine to phenylalanine, this CDR3 has 13 amino acids. The DNA shown is the 39-base CDR3, in frame from base 1. These data come from a study of identical twins (dated by TCRdb to the mid-2010s). Study-level background: To test whether fetal clonotypes persist, the study used deep sequencing on TCR alpha and beta repertoires from monozygotic twins, unrelated adults of various ages, and cord blood. To rule out contamination, the twin experiments were replicated at different times with different library preparation protocols.

Every donor was a healthy Caucasian. The twin cohort consisted of three pairs of female monozygotic twins, all aged roughly 18 to 29 years. Miltenyi CD45RO+ enrichment and human naive T-cell isolation kits were used to isolate memory (CD45RO+) and naive T cells from PBMC. Library prep was done by 5' RACE. Sequencing was performed on an Illumina HiSeq 2000. A universal primer binding site was added through template switching, and the final cDNA carried a unique molecular identifier so that TCR cDNA molecules could be counted accurately. First-strand cDNA for TCR alpha and beta chains was synthesized from specific primers in the conserved constant-segment region. To control for contamination, every cDNA library was double barcoded, receiving both a SMART-Mk sample barcode and Illumina barcodes. TruSeq adapter sequences, together with Illumina sample barcodes, were added in two successive PCR steps. The Illumina HiSeq platform was used with custom primers to sequence TCR alpha and beta cDNA libraries. The published analysis was carried out like this. Unique molecular identifiers were extracted from raw reads with MiGEC, and CDR3 positions were determined with MiXCR. Recombination models were inferred per individual with the repgenHMM and IGoR tools using an EM algorithm. The analysis of shared clonotypes was done with the tcR package in R, with sharing normalized by the product of cloneset sizes. To study raw recombination without the effects of thymic and clonal selection, out-of-frame nonproductive sequences were analyzed. TCRdb took the public reads, trimmed them with fastp at Q25, ran MiXCR for clone calling and kept in-frame beta chains. Rows matching on CDR3 protein sequence are summarized as one entry with the most common DNA and genes. TCRdb, not the original authors, processed these V and J calls. The sample table records 200,000 to 250,000 distinct CDR3 sequences; around 8% of these occur just once. The top ten hold less than 2% of the sample.

General study outcomes and caveats: Recombination models systematically underestimated out-of-frame TCR alpha sharing in monozygotic twins but agreed with sharing between unrelated individuals. Zero-insertion analyses could be partly confounded by invariant T cells such as MAIT and iNKT, although diverse VJ usage argued against such confounding for most clonotypes. Fewer insertions were carried by abundant cord blood beta clonotypes, a similar but weaker trend appeared in young adult naive repertoires, and no such trend appeared in memory repertoires. Compared with coincidental sharing between unrelated individuals, an excess of low generation-probability sequences was observed among out-of-frame TCR alpha sequences shared between twins. Because the same donors could not be followed over many years, the conclusions depended on cross-sectional statistical analysis. In beta out-of-frame sequences, excess twin sharing was weaker, because having fewer shared sequences lowered the signal-to-noise ratio.

These data were likewise used in another study, on yellow fever vaccine responses in identical twins. The second study reports: According to the authors, the vaccine-induced T cell response in identical twins seemed to be partly convergent and partly specific to each individual. In the study, vaccine-responding T cell clones were precisely tracked in identical twins.

The TCR was taken from a woman younger than 35 in good health. The receptor chain draws on TRBV7-7 and TRBJ2-5; too little of a D gene remains to name it. The sequencing sample was made of memory (CD45RO+) T cells sorted from blood. This specimen's cell subset or site label, interpreted: CD45RO+ enriched T cells. The CDR3: CASSLIPSETQYF. At the DNA level, the sequence is TGTGCTAGCAGCTTAATACCCTCGGAGACCCAGTACTTC.